The source of this T cell receptor (beta chain) is a study of vaccination and CD4 T cells after COVID-19. Concerning this clonotype: Antigen specificity is unknown.

Specified treatment: roughly 11-day PBMC culture with coronavirus spike peptide pools or control peptides (ViraFEST assay). V was clipped by 3 bases and J by 5 bases, with 10 bases between them. The CDR3 is made up of 13 amino acids. Sequenced with the Oncomine TCR Beta short-read assay was DNA taken from cultured CD4+ T cells. Via MiXCR, TCRdb re-called the PCR reads, giving one row per CDR3 protein. The sample contains approximately 24,000 distinct CDR3 sequences, around 69% of which appear only once. The sequenced sample was CD4+ T cells from blood, cultured in vitro, obtained after SARS-CoV-2 vaccination. This sequence was found in a human donor who received a COVID-19 vaccine. The chain couples TRBV12-3 or TRBV12-4 to TRBJ1-2; D not resolved. The CDR3 coding sequence is TGTGCCAGCAGTTTCTTAGCCACTTATGGCTACACCTTC. Protein sequence: CASSFLATYGYTF.